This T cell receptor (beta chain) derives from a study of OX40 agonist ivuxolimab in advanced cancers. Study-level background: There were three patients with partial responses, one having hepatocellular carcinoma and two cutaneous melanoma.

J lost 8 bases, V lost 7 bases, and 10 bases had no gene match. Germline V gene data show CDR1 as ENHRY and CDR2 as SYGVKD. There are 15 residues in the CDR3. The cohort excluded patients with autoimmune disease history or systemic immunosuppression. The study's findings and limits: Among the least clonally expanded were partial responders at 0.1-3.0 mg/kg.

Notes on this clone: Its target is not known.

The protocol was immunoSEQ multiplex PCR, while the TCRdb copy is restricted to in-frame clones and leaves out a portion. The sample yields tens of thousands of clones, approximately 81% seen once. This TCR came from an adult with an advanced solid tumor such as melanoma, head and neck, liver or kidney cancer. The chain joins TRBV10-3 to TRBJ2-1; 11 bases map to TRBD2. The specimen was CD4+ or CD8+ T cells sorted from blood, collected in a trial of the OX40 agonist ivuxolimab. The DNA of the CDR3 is TGTGCCATCACCTCCACTAGCGGGAGAATCGATGAGCAGTTCTTC. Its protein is CAITSTSGRIDEQFF.